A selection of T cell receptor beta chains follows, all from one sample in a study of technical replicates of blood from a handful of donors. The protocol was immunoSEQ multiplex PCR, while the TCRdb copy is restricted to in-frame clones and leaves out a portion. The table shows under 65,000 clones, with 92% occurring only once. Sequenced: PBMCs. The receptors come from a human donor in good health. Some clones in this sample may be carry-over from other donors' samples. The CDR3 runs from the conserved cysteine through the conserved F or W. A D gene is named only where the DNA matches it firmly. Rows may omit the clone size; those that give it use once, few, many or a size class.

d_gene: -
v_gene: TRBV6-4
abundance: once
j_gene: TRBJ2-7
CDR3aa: CASSASMALREQYF
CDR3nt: TGTGCCAGCAGTGCTTCGATGGCACTACGAGAGCAGTACTTC

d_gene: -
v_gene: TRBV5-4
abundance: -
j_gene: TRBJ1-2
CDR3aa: CASSPRGATGYTF
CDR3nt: TGTGCCAGCAGCCCACGTGGGGCTACGGGCTACACCTTC

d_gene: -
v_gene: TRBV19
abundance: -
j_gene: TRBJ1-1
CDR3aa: CASSSWTANTEAFF
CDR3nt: TGTGCCAGTAGTAGCTGGACAGCGAACACTGAAGCTTTCTTT

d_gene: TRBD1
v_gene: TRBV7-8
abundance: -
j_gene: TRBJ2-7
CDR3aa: CASSLTGQAYEQYF
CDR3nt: TGTGCCAGCAGCTTAACGGGACAGGCCTACGAGCAGTACTTC

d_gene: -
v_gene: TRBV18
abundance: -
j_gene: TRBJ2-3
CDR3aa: CASSPPRLGSTDTQYF
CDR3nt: TGTGCCAGCTCACCGCCCCGTCTAGGTAGCACAGATACGCAGTATTTT

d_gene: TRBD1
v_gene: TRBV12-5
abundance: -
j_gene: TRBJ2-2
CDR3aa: CASGSGQGAVSGELFF
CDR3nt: TGTGCTAGTGGCTCCGGACAGGGGGCAGTTTCCGGGGAGCTGTTTTTT

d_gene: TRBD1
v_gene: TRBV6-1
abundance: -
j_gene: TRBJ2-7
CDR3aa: CASSEHRGSYEQYF
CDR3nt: TGTGCCAGCAGTGAACACAGGGGGTCCTACGAGCAGTACTTC

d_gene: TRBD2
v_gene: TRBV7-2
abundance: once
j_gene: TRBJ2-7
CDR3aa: CASSLWGGTEQYF
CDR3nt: TGTGCCAGCAGCTTATGGGGGGGAACCGAGCAGTACTTC

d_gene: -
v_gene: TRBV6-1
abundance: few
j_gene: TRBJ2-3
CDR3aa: CASSEGEGADTQYF
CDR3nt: TGTGCCAGCAGTGAGGGGGAGGGGGCAGATACGCAGTATTTT

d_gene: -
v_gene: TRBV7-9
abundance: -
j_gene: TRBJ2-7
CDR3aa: CASSPKGLGSYEQYF
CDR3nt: TGTGCCAGCAGCCCCAAGGGGTTAGGCTCCTACGAGCAGTACTTC

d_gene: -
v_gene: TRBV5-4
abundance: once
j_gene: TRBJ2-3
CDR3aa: CASSPAGTSTDTQYF
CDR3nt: TGTGCCAGCAGCCCCGCCGGGACTAGCACAGATACGCAGTATTTT

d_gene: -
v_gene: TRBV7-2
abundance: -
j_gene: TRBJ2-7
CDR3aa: CASSPPTASAYEQYF
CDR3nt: TGTGCCAGCAGCCCCCCGACGGCCAGCGCCTACGAGCAGTACTTC

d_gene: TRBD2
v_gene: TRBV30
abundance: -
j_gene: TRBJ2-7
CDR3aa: CAWNLAGGPEQYF
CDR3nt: TGTGCCTGGAATCTAGCGGGAGGGCCCGAGCAGTACTTC

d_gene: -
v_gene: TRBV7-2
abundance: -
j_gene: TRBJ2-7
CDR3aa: CASSLALTYEQYF
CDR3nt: TGTGCCAGCAGCTTAGCACTAACCTACGAGCAGTACTTC

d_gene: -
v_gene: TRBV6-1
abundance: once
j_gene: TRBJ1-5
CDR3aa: CASSVRDRMNQPQHF
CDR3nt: TGTGCCAGCAGTGTACGAGACAGGATGAATCAGCCCCAGCATTTT

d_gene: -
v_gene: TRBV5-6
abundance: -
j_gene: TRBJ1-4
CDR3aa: CASSLPGLEKLFF
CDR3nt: TGTGCCAGCAGCTTGCCAGGTCTTGAAAAACTGTTTTTT

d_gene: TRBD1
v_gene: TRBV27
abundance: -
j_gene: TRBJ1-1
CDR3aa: CASSQTGVGTEAFF
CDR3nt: TGTGCCAGCAGTCAAACAGGGGTGGGGACTGAAGCTTTCTTT

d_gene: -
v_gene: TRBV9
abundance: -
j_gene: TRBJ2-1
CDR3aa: CASSGQYGGLFF
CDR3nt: TGTGCCAGCAGCGGACAGTACGGTGGGCTCTTCTTC

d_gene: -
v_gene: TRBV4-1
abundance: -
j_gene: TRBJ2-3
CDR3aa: CASSQVVASDTQYF
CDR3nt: TGCGCCAGCAGCCAAGTAGTAGCCTCAGATACGCAGTATTTT

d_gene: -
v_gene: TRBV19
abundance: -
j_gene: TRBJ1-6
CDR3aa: CASSMLGARIFSPLHF
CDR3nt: TGTGCCAGTAGTATGTTGGGGGCTCGAATATTTTCACCCCTCCACTTT

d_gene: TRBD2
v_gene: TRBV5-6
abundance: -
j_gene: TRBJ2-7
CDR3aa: CASRSTSGSAYEQYF
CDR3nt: TGTGCCAGCAGATCAACTAGCGGGAGTGCCTACGAGCAGTACTTC

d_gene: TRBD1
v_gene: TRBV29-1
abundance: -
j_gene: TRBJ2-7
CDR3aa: CSVGQAYEQYF
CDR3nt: TGCAGCGTGGGACAGGCCTACGAGCAGTACTTC

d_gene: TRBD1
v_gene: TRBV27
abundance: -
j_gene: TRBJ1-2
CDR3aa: CASSSNHNRGSNYGYTF
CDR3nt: TGTGCCAGCAGTTCAAACCATAACAGGGGGTCTAACTATGGCTACACCTTC

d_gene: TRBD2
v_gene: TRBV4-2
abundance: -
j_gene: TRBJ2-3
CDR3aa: CASSQDRNGGAGDTQYF
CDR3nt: TGTGCCAGCAGCCAAGATAGGAACGGGGGGGCCGGAGATACGCAGTATTTT

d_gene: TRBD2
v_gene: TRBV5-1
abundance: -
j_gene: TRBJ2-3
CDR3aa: CASSLGDYSTDTQYF
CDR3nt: TGCGCCAGCAGCTTGGGGGACTATTCCACAGATACGCAGTATTTT

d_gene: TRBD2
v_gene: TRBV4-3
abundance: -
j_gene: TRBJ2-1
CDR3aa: CASSHLLGLAANSEQFF
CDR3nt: TGCGCCAGCAGCCACCTACTTGGACTAGCTGCCAATAGTGAGCAGTTCTTC

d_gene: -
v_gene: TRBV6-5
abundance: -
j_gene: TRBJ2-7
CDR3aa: CASSYSGFSYEGQYF
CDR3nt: TGTGCCAGCAGTTACTCGGGCTTTTCCTACGAGGGGCAGTACTTC

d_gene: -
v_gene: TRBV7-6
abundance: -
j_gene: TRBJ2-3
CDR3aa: CASSPRRPNTDTQYF
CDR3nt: TGTGCCAGCAGCCCCCGGAGGCCCAACACAGATACGCAGTATTTT

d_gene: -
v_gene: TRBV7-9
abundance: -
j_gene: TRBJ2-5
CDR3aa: CASSFEGTVVQTQYF
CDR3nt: TGTGCCAGCAGCTTCGAGGGTACGGTGGTTCAGACCCAGTACTTC

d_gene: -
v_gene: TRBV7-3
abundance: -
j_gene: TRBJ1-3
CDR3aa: CASSLEGFSGNTIYF
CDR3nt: TGTGCCAGCAGCTTAGAGGGATTCTCTGGAAACACCATATATTTT

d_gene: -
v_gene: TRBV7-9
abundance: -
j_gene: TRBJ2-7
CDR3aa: CASSLGQYPSYEQYF
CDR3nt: TGTGCCAGCAGCTTAGGGCAGTACCCCTCCTACGAGCAGTACTTC

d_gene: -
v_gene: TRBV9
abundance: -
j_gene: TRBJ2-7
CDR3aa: CASSVSPNPTSSYEQYF
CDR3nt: TGTGCCAGCAGCGTTTCTCCGAACCCTACTAGCTCCTACGAGCAGTACTTC

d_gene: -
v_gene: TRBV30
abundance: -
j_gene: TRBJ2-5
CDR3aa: CAWREGSGETQYF
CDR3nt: TGTGCCTGGAGGGAAGGGAGTGGAGAGACCCAGTACTTC

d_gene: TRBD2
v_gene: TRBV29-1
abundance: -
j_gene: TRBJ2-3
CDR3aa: CSAGGEAVGTQYF
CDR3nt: TGCAGCGCGGGGGGGGAGGCCGTCGGTACGCAGTATTTT

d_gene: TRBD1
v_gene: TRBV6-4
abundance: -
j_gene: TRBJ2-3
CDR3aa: CASSDTGGATDTQYF
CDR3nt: TGTGCCAGCAGTGACACAGGGGGCGCCACAGATACGCAGTATTTT

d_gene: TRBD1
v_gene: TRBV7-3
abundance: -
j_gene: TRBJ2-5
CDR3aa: CASSLGGQAETQYF
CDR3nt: TGTGCCAGCAGCTTGGGGGGACAGGCGGAGACCCAGTACTTC

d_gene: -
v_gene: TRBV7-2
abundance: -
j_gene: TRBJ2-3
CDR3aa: CASSPMSGTLTTTDTQYF
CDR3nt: TGTGCCAGCAGCCCAATGTCGGGGACACTCACGACCACAGATACGCAGTATTTT

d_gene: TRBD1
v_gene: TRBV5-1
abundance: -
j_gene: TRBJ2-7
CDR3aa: CASSRAGGAYEQYF
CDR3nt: TGCGCCAGCAGCCGGGCAGGGGGAGCCTACGAGCAGTACTTC

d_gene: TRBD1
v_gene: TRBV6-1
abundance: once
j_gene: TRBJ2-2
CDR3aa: CASSGGQGNGELFF
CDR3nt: TGTGCCAGCAGTGGAGGACAGGGGAACGGGGAGCTGTTTTTT

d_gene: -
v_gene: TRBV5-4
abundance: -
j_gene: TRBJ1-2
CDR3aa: CASSLNAGILNYGYTF
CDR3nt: TGTGCCAGCAGCTTGAACGCAGGGATACTGAACTATGGCTACACCTTC

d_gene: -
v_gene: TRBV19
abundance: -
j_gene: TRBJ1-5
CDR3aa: CASSGRGNQPQHF
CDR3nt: TGTGCCAGTAGTGGCAGGGGCAATCAGCCCCAGCATTTT

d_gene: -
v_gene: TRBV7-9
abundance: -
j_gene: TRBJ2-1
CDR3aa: CASSLVPGGREQFF
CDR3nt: TGTGCCAGCAGCTTAGTCCCGGGTGGTCGTGAGCAGTTCTTC

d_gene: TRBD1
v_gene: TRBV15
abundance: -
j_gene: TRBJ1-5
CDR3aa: CATSREGQGFRQPQHF
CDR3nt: TGTGCCACCAGCAGAGAGGGACAGGGCTTCAGGCAGCCCCAGCATTTT

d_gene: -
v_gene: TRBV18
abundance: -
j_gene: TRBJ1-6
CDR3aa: CASSPQSDRRNNSPLHF
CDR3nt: TGTGCCAGCTCACCTCAAAGCGACAGGCGAAATAATTCACCCCTCCACTTT

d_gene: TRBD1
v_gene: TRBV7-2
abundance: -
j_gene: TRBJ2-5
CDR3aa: CASSRDREETQYF
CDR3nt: TGTGCCAGCAGCCGGGACAGAGAAGAGACCCAGTACTTC